This T cell receptor beta chain was documented in a study of Ad26.COV2.S vaccination and SARS-CoV-2 variants. Study in general: Donor allocation was to the COV1001 Ad26.COV2.S trial arm.

Treatment denoted: around 19 received Ad26.COV2.S at low or high dose, single or two shots; 5 received placebo; per-sample allocation not given. Sampling happened 63 days after the first vaccine or placebo injection. The V gene lost 5 bases and the J gene lost 8 bases, with 10 bases spanning the gap. The CDR3 extends over 12 amino acids. Germline V gives CDR1 SEHNR, CDR2 FQNEAQ (reference sequence). The table lists this clone with a few counts. Data came from immunoSEQ multiplex PCR; TCRdb stores just in-frame clones and leaves some out. In the table there are around 400,000 clones, about four fifths of which are singletons.

The V gene is TRBV7-9, the J gene TRBJ2-1; unclear D gene. Here the sequenced sample was peripheral blood, taken in a trial of Ad26.COV2.S vaccine versus placebo. The sequence was collected from a person between 18 and 65 years old who received the Ad26.COV2.S COVID-19 vaccine or a placebo. The CDR3 region has the DNA TGTGCCAGCAGCCCCCTTCGGGATGAGCAGTTCTTC. Its translation: CASSPLRDEQFF.